These 21 T cell receptor beta chains share one sample of origin, sequenced in a study of Ad26.COV2.S vaccination and SARS-CoV-2 variants. The protocol was immunoSEQ multiplex PCR, while the TCRdb copy is restricted to in-frame clones and leaves out a portion. The sample has around 270,000 clones, 87% seen once. Regarding treatment: over 15 received Ad26.COV2.S at low or high dose, single or two shots; about 5 received placebo; per-sample allocation not given. Sampling took place 63 days after the first vaccine or placebo injection. This specimen was peripheral blood, taken in a trial of Ad26.COV2.S vaccine versus placebo. The receptors here all came from a person aged 18-60 years who received the Ad26.COV2.S COVID-19 vaccine or a placebo.

The chain has TRBV7-9 and TRBJ1-1; tentatively, D is TRBD1 (5 bases). V was clipped by 3 bases and J by 1 base, with 9 bases between them. Germline V lookup: CDR1 SEHNR, CDR2 FQNEAQ (reference sequence). This CDR3 has 14 residues. CDR3 sequence reads: CASSFGAENTEAFF. The CDR3 DNA sequence: TGTGCCAGCAGCTTCGGGGCAGAGAACACTGAAGCTTTCTTT.

This sequence joins TRBV18 and TRBJ2-3; 9 bases agree with TRBD2. From germline, CDR1 is KGHSH and CDR2 LQKENI. V dropped 2 bases and J dropped 0; count of bases not matched to a gene: 3. The CDR3 runs 16 residues. The CDR3 spells CASSPASGVSTDTQYF. CDR3 nucleotides: TGTGCCAGCTCACCAGCTAGCGGGGTTAGCACAGATACGCAGTATTTT.

The sample holds a few counts of this clone. J is TRBJ2-2 and V is TRBV5-4; D gene uncertain. This CDR3 is built from 14 residues. Per the germline V gene, CDR1 is SGHNT and CDR2 is YYREEE (reference sequence). V was trimmed by 0 bases and J by 6 bases, leaving 9 bases between them. The CDR3 sequence: CASSLGQTAGELFF. CDR3 nucleotides: TGTGCCAGCAGCTTGGGCCAGACTGCCGGGGAGCTGTTTTTT. Looking up the rest from reference TRBV5-4 and TRBJ2-2 gives the full variable domain: ETGVTQSPTHLIKTRGQQVTLRCSSQSGHNTVSWYQQALGQGPQFIFQYYREEENGRGNFPPRFSGLQFPNYSSELNVNALELDDSALYLCASSLGQTAGELFFGEGSRLTVL.

The chain links TRBV23-1 to TRBJ1-1, with D tentatively TRBD1 (5 bases). TRBV23-1 is flagged as an ORF with uncertain function. V was shortened by 7 bases and J by 0 bases, with 18 bases between the two germline ends. CDR3 length equals 16 residues. The CDR3 here is CASTLLRDGMNTEAFF. CDR3 coding DNA: TGCGCCAGCACCTTGCTACGGGACGGAATGAACACTGAAGCTTTCTTT.

The chain combines TRBV11-2 with TRBJ1-1; D ambiguous. The germline V and J ends were trimmed by 1 base and 3 bases, with 6 bases remaining between them. Germline loops: CDR1 SGHAT, CDR2 FQNNGV. This CDR3 is 13 amino acids long. DNA of the CDR3: TGTGCCAGCAGCTTAGGTCCCTACACTGAAGCTTTCTTT. Encoded protein: CASSLGPYTEAFF.

This clone occurred once. The gene calls are TRBV7-9 and TRBJ2-3, with 10 bases identical to TRBD2. CDR1 SEHNR and CDR2 FQNEAQ come from the germline V gene (reference sequence). V shed 2 bases, J shed 5 bases, and the junction held 10 bases outside the gene matches. The CDR3 length is 17 residues. DNA for the CDR3: TGTGCCAGCAGCTTACCTAGCGGGAGAGGGCGTGGAGATACGCAGTATTTT. Its translation is CASSLPSGRGRGDTQYF.

For the CDR3, the DNA is TGTGCCAGTAGTAGGCCTAGCGGGGGGACCACCGGGGAGCTGTTTTTT. This codes for CASSRPSGGTTGELFF. V gene TRBV19 combines with J gene TRBJ2-2; 11 bases fit TRBD2. CDR3 length: 16 residues. The germline V gene encodes CDR1 LNHDA and CDR2 SQIVND (reference sequence). V dropped 4 bases and J dropped 4; count of bases not matched to a gene: 5.

The chain joins TRBV19 to TRBJ1-1; 9 bases match TRBD1. V dropped 6 bases and J dropped 0; count of bases not matched to a gene: 2. Germline V CDR1 and CDR2: LNHDA, SQIVND (reference sequence). The CDR3 loop spans 14 amino acids. CDR3 DNA sequence: TGTGCCAGTAGGGGACAGGGAATGAACACTGAAGCTTTCTTT. Translation: CASRGQGMNTEAFF.

The chain couples TRBV27 to TRBJ2-5; D is ambiguous. Germline lookup yields CDR1 MNHEY and CDR2 SMNVEV (reference sequence). V was clipped by 4 bases and J by 5 bases, with 11 bases between them. The CDR3 has 13 amino acids. CDR3 protein: CASSSPTRETQYF. The CDR3 coding sequence is TGTGCCAGCAGTTCCCCGACTCGGGAGACCCAGTACTTC.

The chain recombines TRBV19 with TRBJ1-1, with 10 bases that match TRBD1. This CDR3 region has 14 residues. Losses at the gene ends were 6 bases for V and 1 base for J; bases not matched to a gene: 2. Germline V gene lookup returns CDR1 LNHDA and CDR2 SQIVND (reference sequence). The CDR3 sequence is CASRGQGTNTEAFF. The CDR3 DNA follows: TGTGCCAGTAGGGGACAGGGGACGAACACTGAAGCTTTCTTT.

The rearrangement joins TRBV19 to TRBJ1-5; D not resolved. Trimming shortened V by 1 base and J by 3 bases, and 10 bases separated the two germline ends. Germline V gene sequence: CDR1 LNHDA, CDR2 SQIVND (reference sequence). The CDR3 consists of 15 residues. CDR3 protein: CASSIGTELNQPQHF. In DNA form, the CDR3 reads TGTGCCAGTAGTATAGGAACAGAACTCAATCAGCCCCAGCATTTT.

The gene calls are TRBV12-2 and TRBJ1-2. TRBV12-2 constitutes a pseudogene. The CDR3 is 13 residues long. Here the CDR3 reads CASRSGEPYGYTF. CDR3 bases: TGTGCAAGTCGCTCCGGGGAACCCTATGGCTACACCTTC.

The genes are TRBV4-1 and TRBJ2-2; D not certain. The V gene lost 5 bases and the J gene lost 4 bases, with 11 bases spanning the gap. CDR3 length equals 14 residues. Per the germline V gene, CDR1 is MGHRA and CDR2 is YSYEKL. CDR3 protein: CASSISVITGELFF. CDR3 nucleotide sequence: TGCGCCAGCAGCATATCGGTAATCACCGGGGAGCTGTTTTTT.

The J gene is TRBJ2-7, the V gene TRBV3-1 (or the pseudogene TRBV3-2); a possible D gene is TRBD2 (6 bases). Germline V gene lookup returns CDR1 LGHDT and CDR2 YNNKEL (reference sequence). Trimming removed 0 bases from V and 0 bases from J, with 15 bases in between. This CDR3 has 17 residues. The DNA for the CDR3 is TGTGCCAGCAGCCAAGATTGGGAGGCAGATAGCTCCTACGAGCAGTACGTC. It specifies CASSQDWEADSSYEQYV.

This chain links TRBV5-4 with TRBJ2-1; 14 bases map to TRBD2. CDR3 size: 14 residues. V shed 3 bases, J shed 8 bases, and the junction held 1 base outside the gene matches. Germline CDR1 and CDR2: SGHNT and YYREEE (reference sequence). CDR3 amino acids: CASSWGLAGDEQFF. CDR3 in DNA: TGTGCCAGCAGCTGGGGACTAGCGGGGGATGAGCAGTTCTTC.

This chain connects TRBV25-1 to TRBJ1-4, with a tentative D call TRBD1 (6 bases). The CDR3 consists of 14 residues. Germline V gene sequence: CDR1 MGHDK, CDR2 SYGVNS. Trimming left V 6 bases short and J 7 bases short, with 15 bases between. The CDR3 region is CASRFTGRAEKLFF. The DNA for the CDR3 is TGTGCCAGCAGATTTACAGGGAGGGCTGAAAAACTGTTTTTT.

This clone was recorded a few times. The chain employs TRBV6-2 or TRBV6-3 and TRBJ2-7, with D unresolved. The CDR3 contains 16 residues. The V end was cut by 0 bases, the J end by 3 bases, with 15 bases between. The germline V gene encodes CDR1 MNHEY and CDR2 SVGEGT. The CDR3 sequence is CASSYSRTFSHYEQYF. CDR3 in DNA: TGTGCCAGCAGTTACTCTCGTACTTTTAGCCACTACGAGCAGTACTTC.

V and J are TRBV5-6 and TRBJ2-2; no clear D. The CDR3 totals 13 residues. CDR1 SGHDT and CDR2 YYEEEE come from the germline V gene. Trimming took off 4 bases at V and 8 bases at J, with 12 bases between the two ends. The DNA of the CDR3 is TGTGCCAGCAGCCACGGACGGAGAGGGGAGCTGTTTTTT. Encoded protein: CASSHGRRGELFF.

The chain couples TRBV30 to TRBJ2-2, with no clear D. The CDR3 is 11 amino acids. V dropped 1 base and J dropped 7 bases, with 4 bases sitting between them. Germline V gene data show CDR1 as GTSNPN and CDR2 as SVGIG (reference sequence). CDR3 sequence (DNA): TGTGCCTGGAGTGGTAGCGGGGAGCTGTTTTTT. Amino acids: CAWSGSGELFF.

The chain couples TRBV5-6 to TRBJ2-7; D remains ambiguous. The ends were cut back, 0 bases at V and 3 bases at J, with 10 bases in the middle. Germline V gene sequence: CDR1 SGHDT, CDR2 YYEEEE. The CDR3 spans 14 residues. DNA for the CDR3: TGTGCCAGCAGCTTGGGTGTGGGGATCTACGAGCAGTACGTC. This translates into CASSLGVGIYEQYV.

The V gene is TRBV27, the J gene TRBJ1-2; TRBD1 matches 7 bases. This CDR3 is 15 amino acids long. Trimming removed 3 bases from V and 0 bases from J; junction bases left unmatched: 4. The germline gives CDR1 MNHEY, CDR2 SMNVEV (reference sequence). The CDR3 sequence: CASSFSGGANYGYTF. CDR3 nucleotides: TGTGCCAGCAGTTTTTCAGGGGGAGCTAACTATGGCTACACCTTC.